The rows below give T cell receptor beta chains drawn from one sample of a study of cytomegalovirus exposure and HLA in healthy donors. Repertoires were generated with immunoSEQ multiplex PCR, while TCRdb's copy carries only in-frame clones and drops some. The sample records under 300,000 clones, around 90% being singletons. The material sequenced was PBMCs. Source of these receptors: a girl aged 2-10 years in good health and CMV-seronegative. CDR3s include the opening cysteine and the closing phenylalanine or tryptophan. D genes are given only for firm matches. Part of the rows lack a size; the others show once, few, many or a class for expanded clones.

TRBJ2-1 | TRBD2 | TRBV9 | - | TGTGCCAGCAGCGCAACGGGGGGACTAGCGGGTCTGACCGGCCGGCAGTTCTTC | CASSATGGLAGLTGRQFF
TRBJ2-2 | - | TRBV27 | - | TGTGCCAGCAGTTTATCGAGCTCACTAGCTAACACCGGGGAGCTGTTTTTT | CASSLSSSLANTGELFF
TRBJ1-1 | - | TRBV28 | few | TGTGCCAGCAGGGAAGGGGTCACTGAAGCTTTCTTT | CASREGVTEAFF
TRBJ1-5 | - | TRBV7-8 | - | TGTGCCAGCAGCTTAGTTCCGGGGAATAGCAATCAGCCCCAGCATTTT | CASSLVPGNSNQPQHF
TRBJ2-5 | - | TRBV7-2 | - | TGTGCCAGCAGCTTAGGAGCAATGGAGACCCAGTACTTC | CASSLGAMETQYF
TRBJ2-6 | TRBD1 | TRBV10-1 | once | TGCGCCCGGGACCCCGGACAGGGGGTCTCTGGGGCCAACGTCCTGACTTTC | CARDPGQGVSGANVLTF
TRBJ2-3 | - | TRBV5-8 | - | TGTGCCAGCAGCTTGGGTACAGACACAGATACGCAGTATTTT | CASSLGTDTDTQYF
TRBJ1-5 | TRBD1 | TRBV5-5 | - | TGTGCCAGCAGCTTGGTGGGACAGGTTAGCAATCAGCCCCAGCATTTT | CASSLVGQVSNQPQHF
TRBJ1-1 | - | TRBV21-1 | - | TGTGCCAGCAGCAAAGGGGGGGGAACTGAAGCTTTCTTT | CASSKGGGTEAFF
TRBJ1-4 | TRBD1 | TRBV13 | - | TGTGCCAGCAGCCCGAGGCAGGGGGGTTGGAATGAAAAACTGTTTTTT | CASSPRQGGWNEKLFF
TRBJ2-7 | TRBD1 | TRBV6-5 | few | TGTGCCAGCAGTTACTCCGGGACAGGGGGCCTTGGGCAGTACTTC | CASSYSGTGGLGQYF
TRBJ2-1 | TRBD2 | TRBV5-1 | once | TGCGCCAGCAGCTTGCGGCTAGCGGGGGGGACCGGAGAGCAGTTCTTC | CASSLRLAGGTGEQFF
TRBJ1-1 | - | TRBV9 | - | TGTGCCAGCAGCCCAGGATTTGAATTTAGGACTGAAGCTTTCTTT | CASSPGFEFRTEAFF